The 3 T cell receptor beta chains below all came from one sample that was sequenced in a study of human T cells and chemical hapten exposure. The authors' total RNA extraction used unfractionated whole blood. Each CDR3 protein is one row after TCRdb ran MiXCR on the 5' RACE reads. This sample has 130,000 or so distinct CDR3 sequences; roughly 4.1% occur once, and the top ten carry over 1.2%. These receptors all stem from a female donor in good health.

In its sample, this clonotype was seen a few times. The chain joins TRBV5-1 to TRBJ1-5; 7 positions agree with TRBD1. This CDR3 is built from 13 residues. The germline CDR1 and CDR2 sequences are SGHRS and YFSETQ. The junction had 5 bases not matched to a gene; V was cut back by 5 bases and J by 6 bases. CDR3 region: CASSNRGGQPQHF. CDR3 nucleotides: TGCGCCAGCAGTAACAGGGGCGGTCAGCCCCAGCATTTT.

This clonotype was counted ten times or more. V usage is TRBV19 and J usage is TRBJ1-5; the match to TRBD1 covers 7 bases. V dropped 6 bases and J dropped 7; count of bases not matched to a gene: 9. The germline V gene has CDR1 LNHDA and CDR2 SQIVND (reference sequence). This CDR3 spans 14 amino acids. The CDR3 loop is CASRETGLGQPQHF. The CDR3 DNA reads TGTGCCAGTAGGGAGACAGGGCTAGGACAGCCCCAGCATTTT.

This clonotype was detected many times. The genes are TRBV5-1 and TRBJ1-1; D is unclear. This CDR3 is built from 16 residues. Trimming removed 0 bases from V and 1 base from J, with 13 bases in between. CDR1 and CDR2 from the germline V gene are SGHRS and YFSETQ. The CDR3 bases are TGCGCCAGCAGCTTGGTGCCGGCGGACGGGAACACTGAAGCTTTCTTT. It encodes CASSLVPADGNTEAFF.